These 21 T cell receptor beta chains were sequenced from one sample in a study of cytomegalovirus exposure and HLA in healthy donors. PCR employed 60 Vbeta and 13 Jbeta primers. Sequencing was performed with immunoSEQ multiplex PCR; in TCRdb, only in-frame clones are kept and a portion is missing. The table has under 150,000 clones, around 74% seen once; the top ten hold roughly 1.5%. Sequenced: PBMCs. These receptors were taken from a woman aged 18-29 years in good health and CMV-seronegative.

This chain connects TRBV15 to TRBJ2-7, with 11 positions matching TRBD1. The CDR3 loop spans 15 amino acids. CDR1 LNHNV and CDR2 YYDKDF come from the germline V gene (reference sequence). Trimming removed 0 bases from V and 6 bases from J; junction bases left unmatched: 4. The CDR3 here is CATSRDAGTGGEQYF. Here the CDR3 DNA reads TGTGCCACCAGCAGAGATGCCGGGACAGGGGGCGAGCAGTACTTC.

The chain employs TRBV5-1 and TRBJ1-2, with 8 bases lining up with TRBD1. Germline V lookup: CDR1 SGHRS, CDR2 YFSETQ. There are 14 residues in the CDR3. V trimming: 2 bases; J trimming: 5 bases; junction bases outside the gene matches: 5. CDR3 region: CASSLDRGWYGYTF. The CDR3, as DNA: TGCGCCAGCAGCTTAGACAGGGGTTGGTATGGCTACACCTTC.

The J gene is TRBJ2-6, the V gene TRBV6-1; 8 nucleotides align to TRBD1. The CDR3 extends over 20 amino acids. Germline V gene data show CDR1 as MNHNS and CDR2 as SASEGT. The trim removed 0 bases at V and 0 bases at J, leaving 10 bases unmatched. CDR3 nucleotides: TGTGCCAGCAGTGAAGCGAGGAACAGGGGGGTCTCCTCTGGGGCCAACGTCCTGACTTTC. It translates to CASSEARNRGVSSGANVLTF.

The rearrangement uses TRBV19 and TRBJ1-2; TRBD1 agrees at 11 bases. The CDR3 covers 17 residues. The junction had 15 bases not matched to a gene; V was cut back by 7 bases and J by 5 bases. Germline V lookup: CDR1 LNHDA, CDR2 SQIVND (reference sequence). The DNA for the CDR3 is TGTGCCAGTAACACTCCAGGCGGGGACAGGGGGTTTTATGGCTACACCTTC. Amino acids: CASNTPGGDRGFYGYTF.

This rearrangement joins TRBV5-1 to TRBJ1-1, with 10 bases that match TRBD1. The V and J ends lost 4 bases and 0 bases, in that order; junction bases with no gene match: 6. The CDR3 covers 16 residues. CDR1 is SGHRS and CDR2 is YFSETQ in the germline V gene. Written as DNA, the CDR3 is TGCGCCAGCAGCCCACGGACAGGGGGTTTGAACACTGAAGCTTTCTTT. Translating gives CASSPRTGGLNTEAFF.

The genes are TRBV10-2 and TRBJ1-2; D ambiguous. V lost 2 bases to trimming and J lost 8 bases, with 15 bases between them. There are 14 residues in the CDR3. In germline, CDR1 is WSHSY, CDR2 SAAADI. The CDR3 nucleotides are TGCGCCAGCAGTGAGGGCAGGCGCCTCGAGGGCTACACCTTC. It codes for CASSEGRRLEGYTF.

J is TRBJ1-1 and V is TRBV7-6, with a weak D call TRBD1 (5 bases). CDR1 and CDR2 from the germline V gene are SGHVS and FNYEAQ. With 1 base removed from V and 0 bases from J, the gap between germline ends came to 15 bases. The CDR3 covers 17 residues. CDR3 loop: CASSLDRRNLMNTEAFF. DNA for the CDR3: TGTGCCAGCAGCTTAGACAGGCGGAACCTCATGAACACTGAAGCTTTCTTT.

This clone has a handful of counts. Written as DNA, the CDR3 is TGTGCCAGCAGCCCGCAACTGGACAACAATGAGCAGTTCTTC. It translates to CASSPQLDNNEQFF. The V gene is TRBV4-2, the J gene TRBJ2-1; a possible D gene is TRBD1 (5 bases). In germline, CDR1 is LGHNA, CDR2 YNFKEQ. Trimming removed 4 bases from V and 5 bases from J, with 12 bases in between. This CDR3 is built from 14 residues.

The chain carries TRBV4-2 and TRBJ2-7; unclear D gene. The CDR3 extends over 13 amino acids. Germline loops: CDR1 LGHNA, CDR2 YNFKEQ. V lost 1 base, J lost 2 bases, and 6 bases lay in between. The CDR3 DNA reads as TGTGCCAGCAGCCAAGCTAGTACCTACGAGCAGTACTTC. It translates to CASSQASTYEQYF.

The CDR3: CASKLGGNTEAFF. The CDR3 DNA reads TGTGCCAGCAAGCTGGGGGGGAACACTGAAGCTTTCTTT. This rearrangement joins TRBV6-5 to TRBJ1-1, with D perhaps matching TRBD1 (5 bases). Trimming took 7 bases from V and 1 from J, leaving 10 bases between them. CDR3 size: 13 residues. Germline CDR1 MNHEY, CDR2 SVGAGI.

The rearrangement links TRBV6-5 to TRBJ2-1; 9 positions agree with TRBD1. J lost 9 bases, V lost 6 bases, and 6 bases had no gene match. The CDR3 is 13 residues long. Germline CDR1 MNHEY, CDR2 SVGAGI. CDR3 amino acids: CASSLGTGSEQFF. CDR3 DNA: TGTGCCAGCAGCTTAGGGACAGGGAGTGAGCAGTTCTTC.

The table lists this clone with a few counts. Likely a read error: the CDR3 ends without its conserved phenylalanine or tryptophan. The chain links TRBV2 to TRBJ1-4, with D unresolved. The CDR3 consists of 12 residues. V was cut by 8 bases and J by 8 bases, with 12 bases left in between. In germline, CDR1 is SNHLY, CDR2 FYNNEI. CDR3 nucleotide sequence: TGTGCCAGCGACCGGGTGCGGGAAAAACTGTTTGTT. It encodes CASDRVREKLFV.

This chain connects TRBV4-2 to TRBJ2-7; perhaps TRBD1 as D (6 bases). Germline CDR1 is LGHNA and CDR2 is YNFKEQ. The V end lost 0 bases, the J end lost 4 bases, and 10 bases lay between the germline ends. This CDR3 is built from 14 residues. Here the CDR3 reads CASSQEARGYEQYF. The CDR3 nucleotides read TGTGCCAGCAGCCAAGAGGCCAGGGGATACGAGCAGTACTTC.

This clone was seen a handful of times. The chain is built from TRBV29-1 and TRBJ2-3; no definite D call. The CDR3 covers 14 residues. V was pared by 5 bases and J by 2 bases, with 14 bases between. The germline gives CDR1 SQVTM, CDR2 ANQGSEA. Here the CDR3 reads CSVLGPDITDTQYF. DNA of the CDR3: TGCAGCGTTCTCGGCCCCGACATCACAGATACGCAGTATTTT.

A note on this clone: One junction end does not reproduce the germline sequence, and a read error may be involved. The V gene is TRBV2, the J gene TRBJ2-1; D is unresolved. CDR3 length equals 11 residues. Germline CDR1 reads SNHLY; CDR2 reads FYNNEI. The CDR3 spells CASTELYEQFF. The CDR3 DNA reads as TGTGCCAGCACTGAACTGTATGAGCAGTTCTTC.

This clone was found a few times. The V and J genes are TRBV6-1 and TRBJ1-1, with TRBD1 as a possible D gene (5 bases). This CDR3 contains 11 residues. Germline loops: CDR1 MNHNS, CDR2 SASEGT. V lost 8 bases to trimming and J lost 6 bases, with 10 bases between them. CDR3 in DNA: TGTGCCAGCTCAAGACAGCCTGAAGCTTTCTTT. Its translation: CASSRQPEAFF.

The chain employs TRBV6-5 and TRBJ2-7; 10 bases are a match to TRBD1. CDR1 is MNHEY, CDR2 SVGAGI, per germline. V was pared by 5 bases and J by 7 bases, with 11 bases of the junction left unmatched. The CDR3 consists of 15 residues. This CDR3 is CASSRGGQGTGEQYF. The DNA of the CDR3 is TGTGCCAGCAGTAGAGGGGGACAGGGGACGGGAGAGCAGTACTTC.

The rearrangement uses TRBV28 and TRBJ1-4; 8 bases agree with TRBD1. Trimming took 6 bases from V and 3 from J; bases not matched to a gene: 12. CDR1 and CDR2 (germline): MDHEN, SYDVKM. The CDR3 runs 17 residues. The chain's CDR3 is CASSHYRGKEANEKLFF. As DNA, the CDR3 is TGTGCCAGCAGCCACTACAGGGGGAAGGAGGCTAATGAAAAACTGTTTTTT.

V usage is TRBV6-5 and J usage is TRBJ1-1; weak D call: TRBD1 (5 bases). CDR3 length: 15 residues. V gave up 2 bases and J gave up 4 bases, with 14 bases separating them. CDR1 and CDR2 from the germline V gene are MNHEY and SVGAGI. The CDR3 DNA is TGTGCCAGCAGTTACCTAGGGGTCGGGGGCACTGAAGCTTTCTTT. It codes for CASSYLGVGGTEAFF.

The chain recombines TRBV20-1 with TRBJ2-7; D remains unclear. Germline loops: CDR1 DFQATT, CDR2 SNEGSKA (reference sequence). V lost 6 bases to trimming and J lost 3 bases, with 6 bases between them. The CDR3 totals 10 residues. CDR3 region: CSAADYEQYF. Written as DNA, the CDR3 is TGCAGTGCCGCAGACTACGAGCAGTACTTC.

V is TRBV19 and J is TRBJ1-1; 9 nucleotides agree with TRBD1. The germline gives CDR1 LNHDA, CDR2 SQIVND (reference sequence). Losses at the gene ends were 1 base for V and 4 bases for J; bases not matched to a gene: 4. This CDR3 region has 15 residues. The CDR3 DNA sequence: TGTGCCAGTAGTATAGGGGGACAGGGTCGCACTGAAGCTTTCTTT. Residues: CASSIGGQGRTEAFF.